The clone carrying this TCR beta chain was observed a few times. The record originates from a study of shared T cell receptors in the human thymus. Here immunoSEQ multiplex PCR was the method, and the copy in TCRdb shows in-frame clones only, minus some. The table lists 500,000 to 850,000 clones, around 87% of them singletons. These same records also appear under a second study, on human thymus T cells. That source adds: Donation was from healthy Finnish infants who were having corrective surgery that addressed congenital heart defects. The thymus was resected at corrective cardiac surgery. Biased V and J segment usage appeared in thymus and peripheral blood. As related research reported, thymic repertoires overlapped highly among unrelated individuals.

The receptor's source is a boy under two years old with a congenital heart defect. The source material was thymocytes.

CDR3 DNA sequence: TGTGCCAGCAGTCTAAGCGGGACTGCAAAAGAGACCCAGTACTTC. This sequence encodes CASSLSGTAKETQYF. The rearrangement links TRBV27 to TRBJ2-5, with 7 bases aligning to TRBD2. CDR3 size: 15 residues. V lost 5 bases to trimming and J lost 3 bases; unmatched junction nucleotides: 9. The germline V gene encodes CDR1 MNHEY and CDR2 SMNVEV (reference sequence).